The sequence of this TCR beta chain was determined in a study of T cells in Graves' hyperthyroidism and ophthalmopathy. Study at large: Peripheral blood samples were taken at initial diagnosis, prior to any treatment.

CDR1 and CDR2 (germline): LGHDT, YNNKEL (reference sequence). With V trimmed by 1 base and J by 5 bases, 4 bases remained unmatched. This CDR3 region has 15 residues. Investigators excluded patients with uncontrolled infection, other autoimmune disease, pregnancy or lactation. The authors took PBMCs from over 8.5 ml fresh peripheral blood. There are many counts of this clonotype. RNA transcripts gave rise to amplified TCR beta CDR3 regions. The study used the HTBI primer set for a first-round RT-PCR of the TCR CDR3. TCRdb passed the multiplex PCR reads through MiXCR, listing each CDR3 protein once. The data contain approximately 690,000 distinct CDR3 sequences, under 25% of them singletons.

The chain employs TRBV3-1 and TRBJ2-3, with 9 bases lining up with TRBD2. Sequencing was carried out using blood. The source is a young man with Graves' ophthalmopathy. CDR3 in amino acids: CASSQVAGVGDTQYF. In nucleotides, the CDR3 is TGTGCCAGCAGCCAAGTAGCGGGAGTTGGAGATACGCAGTATTTT.